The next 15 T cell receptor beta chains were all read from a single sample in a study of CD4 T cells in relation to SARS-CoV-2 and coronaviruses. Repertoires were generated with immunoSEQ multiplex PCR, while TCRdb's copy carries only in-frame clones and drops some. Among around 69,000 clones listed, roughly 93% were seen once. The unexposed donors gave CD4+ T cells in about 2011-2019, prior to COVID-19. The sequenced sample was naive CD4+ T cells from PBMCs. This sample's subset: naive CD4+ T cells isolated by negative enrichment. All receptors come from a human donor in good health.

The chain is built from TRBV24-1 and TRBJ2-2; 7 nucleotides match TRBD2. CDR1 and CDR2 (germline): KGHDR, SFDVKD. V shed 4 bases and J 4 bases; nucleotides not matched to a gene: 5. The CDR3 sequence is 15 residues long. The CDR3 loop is CATSEGGVGTGELFF. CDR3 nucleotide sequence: TGTGCCACCAGTGAGGGAGGGGTTGGCACCGGGGAGCTGTTTTTT.

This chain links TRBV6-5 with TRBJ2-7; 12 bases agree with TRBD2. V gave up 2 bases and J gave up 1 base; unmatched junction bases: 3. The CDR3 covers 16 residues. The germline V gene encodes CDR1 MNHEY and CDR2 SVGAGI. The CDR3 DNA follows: TGTGCCAGCAGTTACGGGACTAGCGGGCGGTCCTACGAGCAGTACTTC. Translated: CASSYGTSGRSYEQYF.

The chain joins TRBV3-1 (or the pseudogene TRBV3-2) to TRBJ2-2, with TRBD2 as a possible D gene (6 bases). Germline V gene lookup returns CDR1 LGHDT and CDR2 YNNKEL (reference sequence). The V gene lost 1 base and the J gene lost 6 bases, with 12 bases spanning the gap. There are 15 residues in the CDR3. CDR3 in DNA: TGTGCCAGCAGCCAAGGCCAGCGGGCCGCCGGGGAGCTGTTTTTT. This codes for CASSQGQRAAGELFF.

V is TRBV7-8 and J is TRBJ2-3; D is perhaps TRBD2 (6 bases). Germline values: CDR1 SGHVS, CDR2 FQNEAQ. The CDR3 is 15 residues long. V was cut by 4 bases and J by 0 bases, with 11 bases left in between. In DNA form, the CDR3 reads TGTGCCAGCAGCTCCCTAGCGTCTAGCACAGATACGCAGTATTTT. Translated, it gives CASSSLASSTDTQYF. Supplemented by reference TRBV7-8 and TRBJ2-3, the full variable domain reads GAGVSQSPRYKVAKRGQDVALRCDPISGHVSLFWYQQALGQGPEFLTYFQNEAQLDKSGLPSDRFFAERPEGSVSTLKIQRTQQEDSAVYLCASSSLASSTDTQYFGPGTRLTVL.

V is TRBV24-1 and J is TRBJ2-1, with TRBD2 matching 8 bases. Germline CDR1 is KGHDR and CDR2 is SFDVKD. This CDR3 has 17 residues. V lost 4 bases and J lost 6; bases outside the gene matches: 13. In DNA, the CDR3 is TGTGCCACCAGTGAGGCTGGGGTAGCGGGACCGCTCAATGAGCAGTTCTTC. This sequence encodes CATSEAGVAGPLNEQFF.

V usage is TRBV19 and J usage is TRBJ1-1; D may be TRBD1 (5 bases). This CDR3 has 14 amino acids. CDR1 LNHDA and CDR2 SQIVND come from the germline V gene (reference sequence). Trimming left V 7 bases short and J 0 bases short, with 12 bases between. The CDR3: CASMDGALNTEAFF. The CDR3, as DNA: TGTGCCAGTATGGATGGGGCTCTGAACACTGAAGCTTTCTTT.

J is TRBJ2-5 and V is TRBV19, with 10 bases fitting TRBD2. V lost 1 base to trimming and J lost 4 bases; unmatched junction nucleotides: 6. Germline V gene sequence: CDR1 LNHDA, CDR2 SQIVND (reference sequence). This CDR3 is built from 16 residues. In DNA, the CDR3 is TGTGCCAGTAGTATAGGATCTAGCGGGAGAGGAGAGACCCAGTACTTC. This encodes CASSIGSSGRGETQYF.

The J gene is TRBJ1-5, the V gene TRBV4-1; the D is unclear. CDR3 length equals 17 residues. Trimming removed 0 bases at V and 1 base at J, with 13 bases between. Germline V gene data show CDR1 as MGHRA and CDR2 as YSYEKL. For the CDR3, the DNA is TGCGCCAGCAGCCAAGAGCCGGGCCCGCCCAGCAATCAGCCCCAGCATTTT. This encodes CASSQEPGPPSNQPQHF.

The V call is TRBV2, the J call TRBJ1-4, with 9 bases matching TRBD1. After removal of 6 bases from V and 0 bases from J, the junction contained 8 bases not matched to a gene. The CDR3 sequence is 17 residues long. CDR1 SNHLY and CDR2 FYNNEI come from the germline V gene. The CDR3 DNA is TGTGCCAGCAGGGGGGGGACAGGGCTCGCAACTAATGAAAAACTGTTTTTT. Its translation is CASRGGTGLATNEKLFF.

The CDR3 spells CASSPGTGQPQHF. CDR3 nucleotide sequence: TGTGCCAGCAGCCCAGGGACAGGACAGCCCCAGCATTTT. The chain carries TRBV11-2 and TRBJ1-5; 8 positions agree with TRBD1. V was clipped by 5 bases and J by 7 bases; unmatched bases: 4. From germline, CDR1 is SGHAT and CDR2 FQNNGV. The CDR3 is made up of 13 amino acids.

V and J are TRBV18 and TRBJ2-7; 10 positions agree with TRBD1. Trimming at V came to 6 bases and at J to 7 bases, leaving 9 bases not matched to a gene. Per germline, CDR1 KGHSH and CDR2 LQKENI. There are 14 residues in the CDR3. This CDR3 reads CASSGDRGIKEQYF. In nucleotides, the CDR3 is TGTGCCAGCTCCGGGGACAGGGGTATTAAGGAGCAGTACTTC.

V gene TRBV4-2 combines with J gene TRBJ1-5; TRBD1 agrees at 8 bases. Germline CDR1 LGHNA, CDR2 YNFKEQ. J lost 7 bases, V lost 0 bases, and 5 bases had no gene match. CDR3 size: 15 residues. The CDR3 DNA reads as TGTGCCAGCAGCCAAGAGCGAACAGGGGGACAGCCCCAGCATTTT. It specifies CASSQERTGGQPQHF.

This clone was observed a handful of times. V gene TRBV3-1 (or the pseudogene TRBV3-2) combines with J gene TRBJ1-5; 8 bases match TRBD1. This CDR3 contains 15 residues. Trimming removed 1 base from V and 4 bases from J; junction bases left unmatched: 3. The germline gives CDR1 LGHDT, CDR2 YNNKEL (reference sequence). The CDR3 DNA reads TGTGCCAGCAGCCAAGGGGACAGGCTTAATCAGCCCCAGCATTTT. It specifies CASSQGDRLNQPQHF.

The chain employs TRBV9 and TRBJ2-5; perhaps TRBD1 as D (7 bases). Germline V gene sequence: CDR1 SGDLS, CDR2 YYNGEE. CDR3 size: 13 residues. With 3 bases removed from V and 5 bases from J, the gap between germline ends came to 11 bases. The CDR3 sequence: CASSATGRETQYF. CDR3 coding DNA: TGTGCCAGCAGCGCGACAGGGAGGGAGACCCAGTACTTC.

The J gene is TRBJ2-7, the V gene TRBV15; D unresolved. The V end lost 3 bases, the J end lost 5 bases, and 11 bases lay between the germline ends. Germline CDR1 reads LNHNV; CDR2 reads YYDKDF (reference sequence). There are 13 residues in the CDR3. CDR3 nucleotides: TGTGCCACCAGCAGTGACGTGAGCGACGAGCAGTACTTC. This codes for CATSSDVSDEQYF.